The 32 T cell receptor beta chains given below trace back to one sample, sequenced in a study of T cell repertoires in cytomegalovirus infection. TCRdb used MiXCR to reprocess the reads, holding one entry per CDR3 protein. The repertoire holds about 150,000 distinct CDR3 sequences, with more than 30% as singletons. Antigens of these TCRs are unknown. Source: CD8+ T cells from cultured PBMCs, taken from culture after CMV antigen stimulation. The receptors come from a human donor in good health (CMV status not recorded). Some clones in this sample may be carry-over from other donors' samples.

This clonotype was detected many times. The CDR3 region is CASRLQGLAGSTDTQYF. CDR3 in DNA: TGTGCCAGCAGACTACAGGGACTAGCGGGGAGTACAGATACGCAGTATTTT. The rearrangement uses TRBV6-1 and TRBJ2-3; 13 nucleotides match TRBD2. The CDR3 extends over 17 amino acids. The V segment lost 6 bases and the J segment 3 bases; nucleotides outside the gene matches: 9. Germline CDR1 reads MNHNS; CDR2 reads SASEGT.

The J gene is TRBJ2-7, the V gene TRBV7-6, with D possibly being TRBD2 (5 bases). CDR1 is SGHVS, CDR2 FNYEAQ, per germline. With 10 bases removed from V and 1 base from J, the gap between germline ends came to 11 bases. The CDR3 is made up of 12 amino acids. The CDR3 region has the DNA TGTGCCACGGGGTGGATTTCCTACGAGCAGTACTTC. It codes for CATGWISYEQYF.

This clonotype was seen ten or more times. V and J are TRBV4-1 and TRBJ1-1; 9 bases are a match to TRBD1. The germline V gene encodes CDR1 MGHRA and CDR2 YSYEKL. The CDR3 is 16 residues long. With 1 base clipped from V and 1 base from J, the junction kept 4 bases outside the gene matches. The DNA for the CDR3 is TGCGCCAGCAGCCAAGGGACAGGGGCGTCGAACACTGAAGCTTTCTTT. Translating it yields CASSQGTGASNTEAFF.

This clonotype has only a few counts. The genes are TRBV7-6 and TRBJ1-5; D is unclear. The germline CDR1 and CDR2 sequences are SGHVS and FNYEAQ. The CDR3 is 15 amino acids. Trimming pared 0 bases from V and 0 bases from J, leaving 6 bases between. The CDR3 region is CASSLAVDSNQPQHF. CDR3 coding DNA: TGTGCCAGCAGCTTAGCCGTGGATAGCAATCAGCCCCAGCATTTT.

This clonotype was detected many times. The gene calls are TRBV7-6 and TRBJ1-2; TRBD1 aligns across 8 bases. The CDR3 is made up of 13 amino acids. Germline CDR1 reads SGHVS; CDR2 reads FNYEAQ. V gave up 5 bases and J gave up 4 bases; unmatched junction bases: 3. For the CDR3, the DNA is TGTGCCAGCAGCCCGGGGACAGGCTATGGCTACACCTTC. Translating it yields CASSPGTGYGYTF.

This clonotype was detected only a few times. The CDR3 protein is CASSLKEGAFDTEAFF. The CDR3 region has the DNA TGTGCCAGCAGCTTGAAGGAGGGGGCCTTCGACACTGAAGCTTTCTTT. The gene calls are TRBV7-2 and TRBJ1-1; 7 bases match TRBD1. The germline gives CDR1 SGHTA, CDR2 FQGNSA. V dropped 3 bases and J dropped 3; count of bases not matched to a gene: 10. The CDR3 is 16 residues long. Using reference TRBV7-2 and TRBJ1-1 for the parts outside the CDR3, the full variable domain is GAGVSQSPSNKVTEKGKDVELRCDPISGHTALYWYRQSLGQGLEFLIYFQGNSAPDKSGLPSDRFSAERTGGSVSTLTIQRTQQEDSAVYLCASSLKEGAFDTEAFFGQGTRLTVV.

This clonotype was recorded once. The chain joins TRBV19 to TRBJ2-1; D ambiguous. The germline V gene has CDR1 LNHDA and CDR2 SQIVND (reference sequence). V shed 5 bases and J shed 6 bases, with 17 bases lying between them. The CDR3 has 15 residues. The CDR3 is CASSPWTGWSNEQFF. The DNA of the CDR3 is TGTGCCAGTAGTCCTTGGACGGGTTGGAGCAATGAGCAGTTCTTC.

The CDR3 nucleotides are TGTGCCAGCAGTTCAATCTCGACGGTTAACTATGGCTACACCTTC. It translates to CASSSISTVNYGYTF. This chain links TRBV12-3 or TRBV12-4 with TRBJ1-2; D call uncertain. Deletions cut 4 bases from V and 1 base from J, with 13 bases between. The CDR3 sequence is 15 residues long.

The V gene is TRBV6-1, the J gene TRBJ1-5; D gene unclear. With 2 bases removed from V and 7 bases from J, the gap between germline ends came to 6 bases. Germline CDR1 is MNHNS and CDR2 is SASEGT. This CDR3 is 12 amino acids long. The CDR3 here is CASSEQTQPQHF. CDR3 nucleotide sequence: TGTGCCAGCAGTGAACAAACGCAGCCCCAGCATTTT.

Only one count was recorded for this clonotype. V gene TRBV20-1 combines with J gene TRBJ2-2; D call uncertain. Trimming removed 2 bases from V and 5 bases from J, with 9 bases in between. Germline V gives CDR1 DFQATT, CDR2 SNEGSKA (reference sequence). The CDR3 sequence is 13 residues long. As DNA, the CDR3 is TGCAGTGCTAGATACCCATTAACCGGGGAGCTGTTTTTT. It specifies CSARYPLTGELFF.

This clonotype was seen a few times. The chain couples TRBV6-6 to TRBJ1-2; D ambiguous. Germline V gene sequence: CDR1 MNHNY, CDR2 SVGAGI (reference sequence). This CDR3 contains 11 residues. Trimming pared 7 bases from V and 13 bases from J, leaving 16 bases between. This CDR3 is CASTSLEFFTF. In DNA form, the CDR3 reads TGTGCCAGCACCTCACTGGAGTTCTTCACCTTC.

In its sample, this clonotype was seen many times. The rearrangement links TRBV6-1 to TRBJ2-4; D perhaps matches TRBD2 (5 bases). Germline V gene sequence: CDR1 MNHNS, CDR2 SASEGT. This CDR3 is 13 amino acids long. The V and J ends lost 7 bases and 6 bases respectively, with 13 bases between them. The CDR3 nucleotides are TGTGCCAGCACCCCTGCCGCGGGAAACATTCAGTACTTC. It translates to CASTPAAGNIQYF.

This clonotype was counted between two and nine times. The chain uses TRBV7-3 and TRBJ2-3; perhaps TRBD2 as D (6 bases). V was trimmed by 3 bases and J by 4 bases, leaving 14 bases between them. Germline V gene data show CDR1 as SGHTA and CDR2 as FQGTGA. This CDR3 is 15 amino acids long. The CDR3 region is CASSFGPSGADTQYF. The CDR3 nucleotides are TGTGCCAGCAGCTTCGGACCCTCGGGGGCAGATACGCAGTATTTT.

The gene calls are TRBV2 and TRBJ2-7; D perhaps matches TRBD2 (5 bases). This CDR3 has 13 amino acids. Germline-derived CDR1 and CDR2 are SNHLY and FYNNEI. Trimming pared 6 bases from V and 6 bases from J, leaving 15 bases between. The CDR3 spells CASRSGTPFEQYF. The CDR3 coding sequence is TGTGCCAGCAGGTCGGGAACCCCATTCGAGCAGTACTTC.

V gene TRBV9 combines with J gene TRBJ2-2, with TRBD2 as a possible D gene (6 bases). The CDR3 runs to 16 residues. The V and J ends lost 4 bases and 0 bases respectively, with 13 bases between them. Germline V gives CDR1 SGDLS, CDR2 YYNGEE. CDR3 sequence reads: CASSLGDFPNTGELFF. The CDR3 nucleotides are TGTGCCAGCAGCTTAGGGGACTTTCCGAACACCGGGGAGCTGTTTTTT.

The V and J genes are TRBV6-6 and TRBJ2-5; 10 bases align to TRBD1. With V trimmed by 5 bases and J by 5 bases, 2 bases remained unmatched. The CDR3 is 13 residues long. CDR1 is MNHNY and CDR2 is SVGAGI in the germline V gene (reference sequence). The CDR3 sequence: CASSGTGEETQYF. The CDR3 nucleotides read TGTGCCAGCAGTGGGACAGGGGAGGAGACCCAGTACTTC.

J is TRBJ2-2 and V is TRBV4-1, with 7 bases fitting TRBD2. CDR3 size: 16 residues. Germline CDR1 reads MGHRA; CDR2 reads YSYEKL. After removal of 4 bases from V and 1 base from J, the junction contained 6 bases not matched to a gene. The CDR3: CASSPWASGNTGELFF. In DNA form, the CDR3 reads TGCGCCAGCAGCCCCTGGGCTAGCGGGAACACCGGGGAGCTGTTTTTT.

This clonotype was picked up a small number of times. This sequence joins TRBV12-3 or TRBV12-4 and TRBJ2-3; D is perhaps TRBD1 (6 bases). The CDR3 consists of 12 residues. Trimming shortened V by 4 bases and J by 9 bases, and 11 bases separated the two germline ends. In nucleotides, the CDR3 is TGTGCCAGCAGTTCTGACCAGGGGACGCAGTATTTT. Amino acid sequence: CASSSDQGTQYF.

The chain employs TRBV5-6 and TRBJ2-7; 8 bases are a match to TRBD2. CDR3 length equals 14 residues. J lost 5 bases, V lost 1 base, and 5 bases had no gene match. Germline V gives CDR1 SGHDT, CDR2 YYEEEE. The CDR3 spells CASSLTELADEQYF. DNA of the CDR3: TGTGCCAGCAGCTTGACTGAACTAGCGGACGAGCAGTACTTC.

The chain employs TRBV9 and TRBJ1-2; tentative D call: TRBD1 (5 bases). Germline assignment: CDR1 SGDLS and CDR2 YYNGEE. This CDR3 has 15 amino acids. V lost 3 bases and J lost 2, with 14 bases in between. This chain's CDR3 is CASSAGTQTNYGYTF. The CDR3 coding sequence is TGTGCCAGCAGCGCCGGGACTCAAACCAACTATGGCTACACCTTC.

The CDR3 region is CASSFDRSTGELFF. The DNA for the CDR3 is TGTGCCAGCAGTTTCGACAGGTCGACCGGGGAGCTGTTTTTT. The chain links TRBV12-3 or TRBV12-4 to TRBJ2-2, with a possible D match to TRBD1 (6 bases). This CDR3 is 14 amino acids long. V lost 3 bases to trimming and J lost 5 bases, with 10 bases between them.

This rearrangement joins TRBV2 to TRBJ1-1, with TRBD1 matching over 10 bases. CDR1 is SNHLY and CDR2 is FYNNEI in the germline V gene. Unmatched junction bases numbered 16, after V lost 6 bases and J lost 6 bases. The CDR3 consists of 17 residues. The CDR3 DNA sequence: TGTGCCAGCAGGGCTTTCTCCGGGACAGGGGTTTCCCCTGAAGCTTTCTTT. It codes for CASRAFSGTGVSPEAFF.

The V call is TRBV4-1, the J call TRBJ1-2; D remains unclear. Per germline, CDR1 MGHRA and CDR2 YSYEKL. This CDR3 has 18 residues. V was clipped by 0 bases and J by 0 bases, with 17 bases between them. The CDR3 DNA follows: TGCGCCAGCAGCCAAGATGTAGCGGGTTCCCTCTCTAACTATGGCTACACCTTC. Its translation is CASSQDVAGSLSNYGYTF.

The chain joins TRBV19 to TRBJ2-7, with D unclear. Germline CDR1 LNHDA, CDR2 SQIVND (reference sequence). This CDR3 is built from 14 residues. Trimming cost V 1 base and J 1 base, with 8 bases left between them. CDR3 loop: CASSIVSTSYEQYF. The CDR3 DNA sequence: TGTGCCAGTAGTATAGTAAGCACTTCCTACGAGCAGTACTTC.

This chain uses TRBV28 with TRBJ2-4; 10 nucleotides match TRBD2. CDR1 is MDHEN and CDR2 is SYDVKM in the germline V gene. J was trimmed by 0 bases and V by 1 base; bases with no gene match: 6. The CDR3 extends over 18 amino acids. CDR3 in amino acids: CASSLFGLADIAKNIQYF. The CDR3, as DNA: TGTGCCAGCAGTTTATTTGGACTAGCGGATATAGCCAAAAACATTCAGTACTTC.

This clonotype has only a few counts. V is TRBV6-6 and J is TRBJ1-1; no reliable D call. The V end was cut by 6 bases, the J end by 6 bases, with 8 bases between. This CDR3 has 11 amino acids. The germline gives CDR1 MNHNY, CDR2 SVGAGI (reference sequence). For the CDR3, the DNA is TGTGCCAGCAGCCAATCAGCTGAAGCTTTCTTT. The encoded protein is CASSQSAEAFF.

The chain joins TRBV7-4 to TRBJ2-1; no clear D gene. CDR3 length: 15 residues. CDR1 SGHVT and CDR2 SQSDAQ come from the germline V gene. The germline V and J ends were trimmed by 5 bases and 0 bases, with 11 bases remaining between them. The CDR3 DNA follows: TGTGCCAGCAGCCCCGACGGTTTCTCCTACAATGAGCAGTTCTTC. This encodes CASSPDGFSYNEQFF.

There are a few counts of this clonotype. The V gene is TRBV2, the J gene TRBJ2-5, with TRBD2 identical over 9 bases. Germline V gene sequence: CDR1 SNHLY, CDR2 FYNNEI. V shed 8 bases, J shed 0 bases, and the junction held 4 bases outside the gene matches. The CDR3 has 14 amino acids. The CDR3 here is CASLAGKYQETQYF. The DNA for the CDR3 is TGTGCCAGCCTAGCGGGGAAGTACCAAGAGACCCAGTACTTC.

This clonotype was counted between two and nine times. The V and J genes are TRBV11-2 and TRBJ2-5; the D gene is possibly TRBD2 (6 bases). Germline V gene lookup returns CDR1 SGHAT and CDR2 FQNNGV. Trimming took off 2 bases at V and 2 bases at J, with 9 bases between the two ends. This CDR3 comprises 14 residues. The CDR3 protein is CASSLHRGQETQYF. For the CDR3, the DNA is TGTGCCAGCAGCTTACATCGGGGGCAAGAGACCCAGTACTTC.

In its sample, this clonotype was seen a few times. The gene calls are TRBV5-6 and TRBJ2-5, with 12 bases lining up with TRBD2. In germline, CDR1 is SGHDT, CDR2 YYEEEE. This CDR3 is 17 amino acids long. J was trimmed by 0 bases and V by 4 bases; bases with no gene match: 7. The CDR3 DNA is TGTGCCAGCAGCGTGGAAACTAGCGGGGGGAACCAAGAGACCCAGTACTTC. Amino acids: CASSVETSGGNQETQYF.

This clonotype was picked up many times. The chain combines TRBV12-3 or TRBV12-4 with TRBJ2-1; 10 positions agree with TRBD2. Trimming removed 5 bases from V and 6 bases from J; junction bases left unmatched: 4. The CDR3 totals 14 residues. CDR3 DNA sequence: TGTGCCAGCAGTCTATGGACTAGCGGCAATGAGCAGTTCTTC. Its protein is CASSLWTSGNEQFF.

This chain links TRBV12-3 or TRBV12-4 with TRBJ2-1; D possibly corresponds to TRBD2 (6 bases). The CDR3 consists of 17 residues. V was trimmed by 5 bases and J by 0 bases, leaving 17 bases between them. The CDR3 coding sequence is TGTGCCAGCAGTCCACTTTGGGGGGAGGCCTCCTACAATGAGCAGTTCTTC. The encoded protein is CASSPLWGEASYNEQFF.